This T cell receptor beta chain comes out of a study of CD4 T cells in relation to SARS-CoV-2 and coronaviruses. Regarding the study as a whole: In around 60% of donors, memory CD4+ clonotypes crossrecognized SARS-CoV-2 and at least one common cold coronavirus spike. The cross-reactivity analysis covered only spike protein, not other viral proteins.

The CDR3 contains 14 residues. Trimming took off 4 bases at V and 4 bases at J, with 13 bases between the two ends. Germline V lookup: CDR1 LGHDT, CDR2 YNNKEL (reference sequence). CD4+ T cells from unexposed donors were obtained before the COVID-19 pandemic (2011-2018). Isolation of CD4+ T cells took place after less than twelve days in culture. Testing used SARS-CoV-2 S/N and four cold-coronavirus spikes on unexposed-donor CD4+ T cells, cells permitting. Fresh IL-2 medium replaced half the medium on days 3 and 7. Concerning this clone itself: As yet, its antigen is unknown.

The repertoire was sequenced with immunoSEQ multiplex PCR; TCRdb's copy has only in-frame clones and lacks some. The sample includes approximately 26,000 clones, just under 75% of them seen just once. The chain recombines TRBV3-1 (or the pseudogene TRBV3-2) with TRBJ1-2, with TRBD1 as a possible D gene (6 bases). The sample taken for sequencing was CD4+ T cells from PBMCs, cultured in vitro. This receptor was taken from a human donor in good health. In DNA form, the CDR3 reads TGTGCCAGCAGCCCCTCCACAGGGATCTATGGCTACACCTTC. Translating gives CASSPSTGIYGYTF.